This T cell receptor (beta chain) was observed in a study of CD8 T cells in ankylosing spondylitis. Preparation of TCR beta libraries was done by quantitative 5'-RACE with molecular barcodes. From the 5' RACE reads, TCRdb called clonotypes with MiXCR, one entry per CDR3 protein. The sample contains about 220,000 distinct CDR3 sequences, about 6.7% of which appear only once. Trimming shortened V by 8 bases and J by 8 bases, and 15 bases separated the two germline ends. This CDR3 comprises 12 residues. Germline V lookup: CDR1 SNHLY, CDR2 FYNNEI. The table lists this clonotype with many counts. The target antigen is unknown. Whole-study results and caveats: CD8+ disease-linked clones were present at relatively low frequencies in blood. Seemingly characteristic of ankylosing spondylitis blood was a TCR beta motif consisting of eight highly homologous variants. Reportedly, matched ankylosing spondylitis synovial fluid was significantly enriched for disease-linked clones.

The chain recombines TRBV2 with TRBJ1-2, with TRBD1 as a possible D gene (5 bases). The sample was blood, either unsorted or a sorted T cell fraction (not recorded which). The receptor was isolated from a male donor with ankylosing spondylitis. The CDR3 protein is CASLRGTIGYTF. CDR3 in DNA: TGTGCCAGCTTGCGGGGGACCATCGGCTACACCTTC.